This TCR beta chain was sequenced for a study of cytomegalovirus exposure and HLA in healthy donors. This CDR3 spans 15 amino acids. V dropped 5 bases and J dropped 2; count of bases not matched to a gene: 5. Germline V gene data show CDR1 as MNHEY and CDR2 as SMNVEV (reference sequence). PCR amplification relied on 60 Vbeta primers (plus 13 Jbeta primers). TCRdb keeps only in-frame clones here, not all; method: immunoSEQ multiplex PCR. The data hold about 240,000 clones, with around 80% observed a single time. The TCR sequence derives from a boy aged 10-17 years in good health and CMV-seronegative. The J gene is TRBJ2-5, the V gene TRBV27; 10 nucleotides match TRBD2. Sequenced sample: PBMCs. The CDR3 loop is CASSELAGSQETQYF. The CDR3 DNA reads as TGTGCCAGCAGTGAACTAGCGGGGAGTCAAGAGACCCAGTACTTC.